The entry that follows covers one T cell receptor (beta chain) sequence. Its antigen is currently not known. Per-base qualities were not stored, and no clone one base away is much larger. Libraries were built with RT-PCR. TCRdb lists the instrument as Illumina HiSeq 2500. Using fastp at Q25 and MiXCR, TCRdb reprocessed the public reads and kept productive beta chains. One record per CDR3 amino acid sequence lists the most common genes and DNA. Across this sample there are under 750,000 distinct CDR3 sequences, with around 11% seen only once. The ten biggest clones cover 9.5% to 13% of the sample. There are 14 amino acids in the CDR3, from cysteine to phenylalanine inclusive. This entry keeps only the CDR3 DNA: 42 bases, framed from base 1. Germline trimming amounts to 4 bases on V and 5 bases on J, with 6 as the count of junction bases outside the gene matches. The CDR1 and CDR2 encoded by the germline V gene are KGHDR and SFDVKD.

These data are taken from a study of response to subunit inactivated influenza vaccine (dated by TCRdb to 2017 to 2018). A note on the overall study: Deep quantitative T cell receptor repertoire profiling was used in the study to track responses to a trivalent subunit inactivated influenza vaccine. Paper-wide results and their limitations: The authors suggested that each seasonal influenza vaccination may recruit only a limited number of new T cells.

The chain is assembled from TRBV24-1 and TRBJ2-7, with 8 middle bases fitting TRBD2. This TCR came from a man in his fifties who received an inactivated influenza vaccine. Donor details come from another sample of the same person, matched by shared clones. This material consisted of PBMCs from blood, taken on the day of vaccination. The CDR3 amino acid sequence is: CATSETSGADEQYF. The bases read TGTGCCACCAGTGAAACTAGCGGAGCTGACGAGCAGTACTTC.